Below are 25 T cell receptor beta chains sequenced from a single sample in a study of cytomegalovirus exposure and HLA in healthy donors. Both 60 Vbeta primers and 13 Jbeta primers went into the PCR. This table comes from immunoSEQ multiplex PCR, and its TCRdb copy is limited to in-frame clones, with some not included. In the table there are 100,000 to 150,000 clones, 70% to 80% of which are singletons. Specimen: PBMCs. Source of these receptors: a man in his forties in good health and CMV-seropositive.

This clone was counted ten times or more. CDR3 protein: CASSFRGSTEAFF. CDR3 sequence (DNA): TGTGCCAGCAGCTTCAGGGGGAGCACTGAAGCTTTCTTT. V usage is TRBV5-6 and J usage is TRBJ1-1; the match to TRBD1 covers 7 bases. V shed 2 bases and J 4 bases; nucleotides not matched to a gene: 2. This CDR3 comprises 13 residues. Germline V CDR1 and CDR2: SGHDT, YYEEEE.

This rearrangement joins TRBV7-9 to TRBJ1-5; 8 bases match TRBD1. V shed 3 bases, J shed 0 bases, and the junction held 4 bases outside the gene matches. Germline values: CDR1 SEHNR, CDR2 FQNEAQ (reference sequence). CDR3 size: 16 residues. This CDR3 is CASSFIDRGSNQPQHF. Written as DNA, the CDR3 is TGTGCCAGCAGCTTCATAGACAGGGGTAGCAATCAGCCCCAGCATTTT.

The chain uses TRBV2 and TRBJ1-4; 10 bases match TRBD1. Germline values: CDR1 SNHLY, CDR2 FYNNEI. The CDR3 consists of 14 residues. Trimming took 6 bases from V and 11 from J; bases not matched to a gene: 9. The CDR3 loop reads CASSAGTGVRKLFF. For the CDR3, the DNA is TGTGCCAGCAGCGCCGGGACAGGGGTCCGGAAACTGTTTTTT.

This clone was seen only a few times. The chain links TRBV29-1 to TRBJ1-1; D perhaps matches TRBD1 (6 bases). The CDR3 runs 13 residues. Trimming cost V 2 bases and J 11 bases, with 18 bases left between them. The germline V gene has CDR1 SQVTM and CDR2 ANQGSEA. The CDR3 nucleotides read TGCAGCGTTGAATGGGGGAGGGACACCGTTGCTTTCTTT. Translation: CSVEWGRDTVAFF.

CDR3 region: CASSLTGGNTEAFF. The DNA of the CDR3 is TGTGCCAGCAGCTTGACAGGAGGGAACACTGAAGCTTTCTTT. The chain couples TRBV9 to TRBJ1-1, with D maybe TRBD1 (6 bases). CDR3 size: 14 residues. Germline CDR1 and CDR2: SGDLS and YYNGEE. V lost 4 bases and J lost 1, with 11 bases in between.

This chain joins TRBV27 and TRBJ1-4; D remains unclear. The CDR3 has 15 residues. CDR1 is MNHEY and CDR2 is SMNVEV in the germline V gene (reference sequence). The V end was cut by 3 bases, the J end by 2 bases, with 10 bases between. The CDR3 is CASSLGDGTNEKLFF. CDR3 DNA sequence: TGTGCCAGCAGTTTGGGCGACGGTACTAATGAAAAACTGTTTTTT.

J is TRBJ2-2 and V is TRBV5-5; 8 nucleotides match TRBD2. V shed 7 bases, J shed 2 bases, and the junction held 13 bases outside the gene matches. Germline CDR1 and CDR2: SGHKS and YYEKEE (reference sequence). The CDR3 spans 17 residues. This chain's CDR3 is CASERFSGIPNTGELFF. The CDR3 bases are TGTGCCAGCGAAAGATTTAGCGGGATCCCTAACACCGGGGAGCTGTTTTTT.

This sequence joins TRBV30 and TRBJ1-5; a possible D gene is TRBD1 (5 bases). This CDR3 is built from 17 residues. Germline V gene data show CDR1 as GTSNPN and CDR2 as SVGIG (reference sequence). Trimming removed 2 bases at V and 3 bases at J, with 20 bases between. The CDR3 sequence is CAWSLGRDFLYNQPQHF. DNA for the CDR3: TGTGCCTGGAGTCTCGGGCGGGACTTCCTTTACAATCAGCCCCAGCATTTT.

The chain carries TRBV18 and TRBJ2-3; 7 nucleotides align to TRBD2. Germline values: CDR1 KGHSH, CDR2 LQKENI. This CDR3 contains 18 residues. V trimming: 2 bases; J trimming: 1 base; junction bases outside the gene matches: 12. The CDR3 spells CASSPNIRAREGTDTQYF. CDR3 coding DNA: TGTGCCAGCTCACCAAATATTAGGGCCCGGGAGGGCACAGATACGCAGTATTTT. The full variable domain, completed using reference TRBV18 and TRBJ2-3, is NAGVMQNPRHLVRRRGQEARLRCSPMKGHSHVYWYRQLPEEGLKFMVYLQKENIIDESGMPKERFSAEFPKEGPSILRIQQVVRGDSAAYFCASSPNIRAREGTDTQYFGPGTRLTVL.

This clone occurred once. Sequence at one end of the junction differs from germline and may be a read error. The chain employs TRBV7-2 and TRBJ2-7; a weak D match, TRBD2 (5 bases). Germline lookup yields CDR1 SGHTA and CDR2 FQGNSA. The CDR3 is 14 residues long. The CDR3 coding sequence is TGTGCCAGCAGCCTAGCCGGGGTATCCTACGAGCAGTACTTC. The encoded protein is CASSLAGVSYEQYF.

This chain uses TRBV27 with TRBJ2-5; tentatively, D is TRBD2 (6 bases). The V end lost 0 bases, the J end lost 0 bases, and 8 bases lay between the germline ends. Germline CDR1 and CDR2: MNHEY and SMNVEV (reference sequence). The CDR3 has 15 residues. The DNA of the CDR3 is TGTGCCAGCAGTTTATCGGGGGGATACCAAGAGACCCAGTACTTC. Its protein product is CASSLSGGYQETQYF.

This chain uses TRBV19 with TRBJ1-1; TRBD1 might be the D (5 bases). This CDR3 has 12 residues. Germline values: CDR1 LNHDA, CDR2 SQIVND (reference sequence). V lost 8 bases and J 9 bases, leaving 16 bases between the germline ends. The CDR3 here is CASDRSKGQAFF. In DNA, the CDR3 is TGTGCCAGTGACAGATCTAAGGGGCAAGCTTTCTTT.

V gene TRBV5-5 combines with J gene TRBJ1-1; no definite D call. The CDR3 contains 14 residues. The ends were cut back, 2 bases at V and 5 bases at J, with 13 bases in the middle. Germline CDR1 SGHKS, CDR2 YYEKEE (reference sequence). The CDR3 region is CASSFSGRGTEAFF. Written as DNA, the CDR3 is TGTGCCAGCAGCTTTTCGGGGAGAGGAACTGAAGCTTTCTTT.

This chain uses TRBV28 with TRBJ2-3; 10 bases align to TRBD1. Trimming removed 6 bases from V and 5 bases from J; junction bases left unmatched: 5. Germline V gives CDR1 MDHEN, CDR2 SYDVKM. The CDR3 runs to 14 residues. This CDR3 is CASRPTGGVDTQYF. The CDR3, as DNA: TGTGCCAGCAGACCGACAGGGGGCGTAGATACGCAGTATTTT.

By proportion, this clone is medium-sized (0.01 to 0.1%). The chain uses TRBV4-1 and TRBJ2-7; possibly TRBD2 for D (6 bases). CDR1 MGHRA and CDR2 YSYEKL come from the germline V gene. Trimming took off 4 bases at V and 6 bases at J, with 10 bases between the two ends. This CDR3 is 12 amino acids long. The chain's CDR3 is CASSRGEGEQYF. In nucleotides, the CDR3 is TGCGCCAGCAGCCGCGGGGAAGGCGAGCAGTACTTC.

The CDR3 DNA reads as TGTGCCTGGAGTTGGGCGGGACTAGCGGAGGGGAGAGCCAAAAACATTCAGTACTTC. This sequence encodes CAWSWAGLAEGRAKNIQYF. The chain recombines TRBV30 with TRBJ2-4, with 11 bases lining up with TRBD2. Germline CDR1 is GTSNPN and CDR2 is SVGIG (reference sequence). V gave up 2 bases and J gave up 0 bases; unmatched junction bases: 12. This CDR3 comprises 19 residues.

V gene TRBV5-1 combines with J gene TRBJ2-5, with 8 bases aligning to TRBD2. Germline CDR1 is SGHRS and CDR2 is YFSETQ. The V segment lost 6 bases and the J segment 5 bases; nucleotides outside the gene matches: 15. The CDR3 extends over 16 amino acids. CDR3 region: CASTGSRGGPEETQYF. CDR3 DNA sequence: TGCGCCAGCACGGGTAGCCGGGGGGGGCCGGAGGAGACCCAGTACTTC. Together with reference TRBV5-1 and TRBJ2-5, the CDR3 gives the full variable domain: KAGVTQTPRYLIKTRGQQVTLSCSPISGHRSVSWYQQTPGQGLQFLFEYFSETQRNKGNFPGRFSGRQFSNSRSEMNVSTLELGDSALYLCASTGSRGGPEETQYFGPGTRLLVL.

V and J are TRBV6-1 and TRBJ1-3; no clear D gene. CDR3 length: 15 amino acids. Germline V CDR1 and CDR2: MNHNS, SASEGT. The V and J ends lost 3 bases and 5 bases respectively, with 14 bases between them. The CDR3 here is CASSETSSWRNTIYF. The CDR3 DNA reads as TGTGCCAGCAGTGAGACAAGCTCTTGGAGAAACACCATATATTTT.

The chain joins TRBV28 to TRBJ2-7, with a possible D match to TRBD1 (5 bases). V was clipped by 7 bases and J by 3 bases, with 13 bases between them. Germline assignment: CDR1 MDHEN and CDR2 SYDVKM. This CDR3 has 13 amino acids. CDR3 amino acids: CASNQGGDYEQYF. The CDR3 coding sequence is TGTGCCAGCAATCAGGGCGGAGACTACGAGCAGTACTTC. Filled out from reference TRBV28 and TRBJ2-7, the complete variable domain reads DVKVTQSSRYLVKRTGEKVFLECVQDMDHENMFWYRQDPGLGLRLIYFSYDVKMKEKGDIPEGYSVSREKKERFSLILESASTNQTSMYLCASNQGGDYEQYFGPGTRLTVT.

This chain connects TRBV7-9 to TRBJ1-4; D perhaps matches TRBD1 (6 bases). The germline CDR1 and CDR2 sequences are SEHNR and FQNEAQ (reference sequence). Trimming shortened V by 3 bases and J by 8 bases, and 13 bases separated the two germline ends. This CDR3 spans 14 amino acids. CDR3: CASSFSGVGEKLFF. CDR3 bases: TGTGCCAGCAGCTTTTCAGGGGTAGGCGAAAAACTGTTTTTT.

The chain combines TRBV11-2 with TRBJ2-7; D not resolved. V lost 5 bases, J lost 7 bases, and 12 bases lay in between. There are 12 residues in the CDR3. Germline assignment: CDR1 SGHAT and CDR2 FQNNGV. CDR3 sequence (DNA): TGTGCCAGCAGCCCGACCAGGTGGGAGCAGTACTTC. Amino acids: CASSPTRWEQYF.

This chain connects TRBV19 to TRBJ2-5; the D gene is possibly TRBD2 (6 bases). Per germline, CDR1 LNHDA and CDR2 SQIVND (reference sequence). The CDR3 length is 13 residues. V gave up 7 bases and J gave up 5 bases, with 14 bases separating them. The DNA for the CDR3 is TGTGCCAGTAAAGGCCTGGGGAGGGAGACCCAGTACTTC. Translating gives CASKGLGRETQYF.

The V gene is TRBV9, the J gene TRBJ2-7; TRBD2 might be the D (6 bases). The V end was cut by 0 bases, the J end by 2 bases, with 12 bases between. CDR3 length: 15 amino acids. CDR1 and CDR2 from the germline V gene are SGDLS and YYNGEE. The CDR3 region is CASSVDGRGTYEQYF. In nucleotides, the CDR3 is TGTGCCAGCAGCGTAGATGGCCGGGGGACCTACGAGCAGTACTTC.

The chain carries TRBV6-1 and TRBJ1-2; D uncertain. CDR3 size: 14 residues. Germline V gives CDR1 MNHNS, CDR2 SASEGT. Trimming took 0 bases from V and 8 from J, leaving 13 bases between them. The CDR3 sequence: CASSEAGRIGGYTF. The CDR3 region has the DNA TGTGCCAGCAGTGAAGCGGGGAGGATAGGGGGCTACACCTTC.

This sequence joins TRBV6-5 and TRBJ2-1; 8 bases align to TRBD1. This CDR3 comprises 14 residues. Germline CDR1 is MNHEY and CDR2 is SVGAGI. After removal of 5 bases from V and 10 bases from J, the junction contained 10 bases not matched to a gene. Here the CDR3 reads CASSSTQGGGEQFF. The CDR3 nucleotides are TGTGCCAGCAGTAGCACACAGGGGGGTGGGGAGCAGTTCTTC.